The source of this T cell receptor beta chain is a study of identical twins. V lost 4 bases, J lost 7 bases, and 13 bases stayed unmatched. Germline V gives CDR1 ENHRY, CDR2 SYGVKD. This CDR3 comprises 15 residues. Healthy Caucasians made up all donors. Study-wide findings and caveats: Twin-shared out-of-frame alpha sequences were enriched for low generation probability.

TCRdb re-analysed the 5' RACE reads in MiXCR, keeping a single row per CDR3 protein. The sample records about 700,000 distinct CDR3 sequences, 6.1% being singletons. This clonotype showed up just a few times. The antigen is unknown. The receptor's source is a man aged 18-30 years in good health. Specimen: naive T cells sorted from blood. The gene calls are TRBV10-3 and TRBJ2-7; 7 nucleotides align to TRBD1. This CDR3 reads CAISGGEGGYKEQYV. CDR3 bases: TGTGCCATCAGTGGAGGAGAAGGGGGCTATAAGGAGCAGTACGTC.